The 30 T cell receptor beta chains presented below share a single source sample, sequenced in a study of beta chain features in type 1 diabetes. The isolated RNA, all of it, was reverse transcribed, so expressed TCRB transcripts were what got sequenced. Sequencing was performed with immunoSEQ multiplex PCR; in TCRdb, only in-frame clones are kept and a portion is missing. The repertoire includes under 450,000 clones, about 14% of them detected once, and 0.019% sits in the top ten. Sequencing was performed on naive CD4+ T cells from blood. These receptors were obtained from a woman aged 18-35 years in good health.

The chain recombines TRBV5-4 with TRBJ2-5; D gene unclear. The V end was cut by 0 bases, the J end by 1 base, with 7 bases between. The germline CDR1 and CDR2 sequences are SGHNT and YYREEE (reference sequence). There are 14 residues in the CDR3. CDR3 sequence: CASSLGGSQETQYF. The DNA for the CDR3 is TGTGCCAGCAGCTTGGGCGGCAGCCAAGAGACCCAGTACTTC.

This chain joins TRBV7-2 and TRBJ2-1; 13 nucleotides line up with TRBD2. Germline V gene data show CDR1 as SGHTA and CDR2 as FQGNSA. With 1 base clipped from V and 8 bases from J, the junction kept 8 bases outside the gene matches. The CDR3 runs to 17 residues. CDR3 sequence (DNA): TGTGCCAGCAGCTTAGGGGCCGGGACTAGCGGGATCCATGAGCAGTTCTTC. It translates to CASSLGAGTSGIHEQFF.

The V gene is TRBV18, the J gene TRBJ2-5, with TRBD1 matching over 7 bases. The CDR3 is 14 residues long. Looked up from germline, CDR1 is KGHSH and CDR2 is LQKENI. V dropped 5 bases and J dropped 4; count of bases not matched to a gene: 7. This chain's CDR3 is CASSAQGPGETQYF. CDR3 nucleotides: TGTGCCAGCTCAGCACAGGGGCCGGGAGAGACCCAGTACTTC.

This clone showed up just a few times. This rearrangement joins TRBV28 to TRBJ2-5; D might be TRBD1 (6 bases). Germline V gives CDR1 MDHEN, CDR2 SYDVKM. V was shortened by 6 bases and J by 3 bases, with 17 bases between the two germline ends. This CDR3 has 15 amino acids. The chain's CDR3 is CASSYTGRGEETQYF. As DNA, the CDR3 is TGTGCCAGCAGCTATACAGGCAGGGGAGAAGAGACCCAGTACTTC.

This clone has just a few counts. The chain uses TRBV4-1 and TRBJ1-1; a possible D gene is TRBD1 (5 bases). CDR1 is MGHRA, CDR2 YSYEKL, per germline. CDR3 length equals 17 residues. V dropped 4 bases and J dropped 4 bases, with 22 bases sitting between them. The CDR3 DNA reads as TGCGCCAGCAGCCGGGGGAGTGAGGGGAGGATTGGCACTGAAGCTTTCTTT. Translating it yields CASSRGSEGRIGTEAFF.

This clone was seen only a few times. This chain connects TRBV7-9 to TRBJ1-2, with TRBD1 as a possible D gene (6 bases). Germline CDR1 and CDR2: SEHNR and FQNEAQ (reference sequence). This CDR3 has 15 residues. Trimming cost V 2 bases and J 4 bases, with 14 bases left between them. The CDR3 DNA reads as TGTGCCAGCAGCTTAACAGGACAGACCCTCTATGGCTACACCTTC. This encodes CASSLTGQTLYGYTF.

This clone was seen a handful of times. The chain combines TRBV5-6 with TRBJ2-7, with 13 bases aligning to TRBD2. The CDR3 is 15 amino acids. Per germline, CDR1 SGHDT and CDR2 YYEEEE. Trimming took 2 bases from V and 4 from J; bases not matched to a gene: 3. For the CDR3, the DNA is TGTGCCAGCAGCTTCTGGGGACTAGCGGGATACGAGCAGTACTTC. Its translation is CASSFWGLAGYEQYF.

The chain recombines TRBV6-7 with TRBJ1-1; TRBD1 matches 7 bases. TRBV6-7 belongs to the ORF category, with a function that is uncertain. The V gene end was trimmed by 2 bases and the J gene end by 7 bases; junction bases not matched to a gene: 10. CDR3 length: 15 amino acids. CDR3 in DNA: TGTGCCAGCAGTTACCCGGACAGGAGGGTCGGTGAAGCTTTCTTT. Its translation is CASSYPDRRVGEAFF.

V gene TRBV29-1 combines with J gene TRBJ2-5, with a tentative D call TRBD1 (6 bases). The CDR3 has 12 amino acids. Germline V CDR1 and CDR2: SQVTM, ANQGSEA. Deletions cut 7 bases from V and 2 bases from J, with 11 bases between. CDR3 DNA sequence: TGCAGCGCTGGACAGACACAAGAGACCCAGTACTTC. It encodes CSAGQTQETQYF.

The table lists this clone with a few counts. The gene calls are TRBV2 and TRBJ1-5, with D uncertain. V lost 3 bases to trimming and J lost 0 bases, with 6 bases between them. The CDR3 covers 14 residues. Germline CDR1 is SNHLY and CDR2 is FYNNEI. The CDR3 region is CASSETLSNQPQHF. The CDR3 nucleotides are TGTGCCAGCAGTGAGACTCTTAGCAATCAGCCCCAGCATTTT.

The rearrangement links TRBV30 to TRBJ2-2; TRBD1 matches 8 bases. Germline V gene sequence: CDR1 GTSNPN, CDR2 SVGIG (reference sequence). The CDR3 spans 14 residues. V was pared by 4 bases and J by 7 bases, with 8 bases of the junction left unmatched. CDR3 bases: TGTGCCTGGACTATGGACAGGGTGGTCGGGGAGCTGTTTTTT. Residues: CAWTMDRVVGELFF. The full variable domain, with the rest looked up from reference TRBV30 and TRBJ2-2, is SQTIHQWPATLVQPVGSPLSLECTVEGTSNPNLYWYRQAAGRGLQLLFYSVGIGQISSEVPQNLSASRPQDRQFILSSKKLLLSDSGFYLCAWTMDRVVGELFFGEGSRLTVL.

The J gene is TRBJ1-3, the V gene TRBV30; unclear D gene. CDR1 GTSNPN and CDR2 SVGIG come from the germline V gene (reference sequence). The CDR3 consists of 12 residues. Trimming removed 8 bases from V and 0 bases from J, with 8 bases in between. CDR3: CARQLSGNTIYF. The CDR3 DNA sequence: TGTGCCCGACAACTCTCTGGAAACACCATATATTTT.

The rearrangement joins TRBV7-9 to TRBJ2-1; 8 bases align to TRBD1. The V gene's germline CDR1 is SEHNR and CDR2 FQNEAQ (reference sequence). J gave up 1 base and V 3 bases, and 8 bases lay outside the gene matches. This CDR3 is built from 17 residues. The CDR3 sequence is CASSLARGQESYNEQFF. CDR3 bases: TGTGCCAGCAGCTTGGCCAGGGGGCAGGAGTCCTACAATGAGCAGTTCTTC.

The J gene is TRBJ2-3, the V gene TRBV29-1; tentatively, D is TRBD1 (6 bases). The CDR3 totals 14 residues. V lost 6 bases, J lost 2 bases, and 15 bases lay in between. In germline, CDR1 is SQVTM, CDR2 ANQGSEA. CDR3 amino acids: CSVFRDTSTDTQYF. The CDR3 DNA reads as TGCAGCGTCTTTAGGGACACCTCCACAGATACGCAGTATTTT.

A few counts support this clone. The chain is built from TRBV25-1 and TRBJ1-1; 7 bases agree with TRBD1. This CDR3 spans 16 amino acids. Germline V gene lookup returns CDR1 MGHDK and CDR2 SYGVNS. The V and J ends lost 4 bases and 3 bases, in that order; junction bases with no gene match: 11. The CDR3 DNA is TGTGCCAGCAGTGGACAGGGAGCTTTAACGGACACTGAAGCTTTCTTT. It specifies CASSGQGALTDTEAFF.

This clone was detected a few times. This chain connects TRBV6-1 to TRBJ1-2; 10 positions agree with TRBD1. The CDR3 runs to 15 residues. CDR1 and CDR2 from the germline V gene are MNHNS and SASEGT. Trimming took 4 bases from V and 2 from J; bases not matched to a gene: 4. The DNA for the CDR3 is TGTGCCAGCAGTGCTCCGGGACAGGGGAACTATGGCTACACCTTC. Encoded protein: CASSAPGQGNYGYTF.

The chain uses TRBV2 and TRBJ2-5; 8 nucleotides line up with TRBD2. The CDR3 consists of 15 residues. J was trimmed by 1 base and V by 6 bases; bases with no gene match: 7. The germline V gene encodes CDR1 SNHLY and CDR2 FYNNEI. CDR3 DNA sequence: TGTGCCAGCAGAGGCGGTCTAGCGGGCCAAGAGACCCAGTACTTC. Translating it yields CASRGGLAGQETQYF.

This clone was counted a few times. V usage is TRBV10-3 and J usage is TRBJ1-2, with D hard to call. V lost 0 bases and J lost 3, with 8 bases in between. The CDR3 runs 14 residues. The V gene's germline CDR1 is ENHRY and CDR2 SYGVKD. This CDR3 reads CAISESAGYYGYTF. CDR3 nucleotide sequence: TGTGCCATCAGTGAGTCGGCGGGGTACTATGGCTACACCTTC.

For this clone: Other DNA variants within this sample encode the same CDR3. This sequence joins TRBV30 and TRBJ2-1; D is uncertain. This CDR3 contains 12 residues. Trimming shortened V by 0 bases and J by 3 bases, and 3 bases separated the two germline ends. Germline CDR1 reads GTSNPN; CDR2 reads SVGIG (reference sequence). The CDR3 protein is CAWSVNYNEQFF. As DNA, the CDR3 is TGTGCCTGGAGTGTTAACTACAATGAGCAGTTCTTC.

This clone was seen a few times. The chain links TRBV2 to TRBJ1-5, with a weak D call TRBD1 (5 bases). This CDR3 region has 17 residues. CDR1 is SNHLY and CDR2 is FYNNEI in the germline V gene. With 0 bases removed from V and 4 bases from J, the gap between germline ends came to 16 bases. The CDR3 DNA reads TGTGCCAGCAGTGAAGCACTTGGGGCGCTAAAAAATCAGCCCCAGCATTTT. This translates into CASSEALGALKNQPQHF.

The rearrangement links TRBV19 to TRBJ1-2, with 11 bases aligning to TRBD1. This CDR3 region has 17 residues. V lost 4 bases, J lost 0 bases, and 7 bases stayed unmatched. Germline values: CDR1 LNHDA, CDR2 SQIVND (reference sequence). CDR3 sequence reads: CASSTYRDRGTNYGYTF. CDR3 DNA sequence: TGTGCCAGTAGTACTTACCGGGACAGGGGGACTAACTATGGCTACACCTTC.

This clone was observed a handful of times. This chain connects TRBV7-9 to TRBJ2-3; 10 nucleotides match TRBD2. Trimming took 4 bases from V and 6 from J; bases not matched to a gene: 10. The CDR3 length is 16 residues. Germline V gene data show CDR1 as SEHNR and CDR2 as FQNEAQ (reference sequence). This chain's CDR3 is CASSSWSSGRRDTQYF. CDR3 nucleotides: TGTGCCAGCAGCTCCTGGTCTAGCGGGAGAAGGGATACGCAGTATTTT. The whole variable domain, filled in from reference TRBV7-9 and TRBJ2-3, reads DTGVSQNPRHKITKRGQNVTFRCDPISEHNRLYWYRQTLGQGPEFLTYFQNEAQLEKSRLLSDRFSAERPKGSFSTLEIQRTEQGDSAMYLCASSSWSSGRRDTQYFGPGTRLTVL.

The CDR3 loop is CASSPSAQETQYF. The CDR3, as DNA: TGCGCCAGCAGCCCCAGTGCCCAAGAGACCCAGTACTTC. This sequence joins TRBV4-3 and TRBJ2-5; no reliable D call. Germline-derived CDR1 and CDR2 are LGHNA and YSLEER. The V and J ends lost 4 bases and 1 base respectively, with 7 bases between them. CDR3 length: 13 amino acids.

The gene calls are TRBV7-2 and TRBJ2-7; TRBD2 matches 14 bases. The CDR3 is 16 residues long. Unmatched junction bases numbered 2, after V lost 3 bases and J lost 1 base. Per the germline V gene, CDR1 is SGHTA and CDR2 is FQGNSA. CDR3 DNA sequence: TGTGCCAGCAGCTTGGGACTAGCGGGAGCGTCCTACGAGCAGTACTTC. The encoded protein is CASSLGLAGASYEQYF.

Only a few counts were recorded for this clone. The rearrangement uses TRBV30 and TRBJ2-7; TRBD2 agrees at 8 bases. CDR1 and CDR2 (germline): GTSNPN, SVGIG (reference sequence). CDR3 length equals 14 residues. Trimming took 2 bases from V and 3 from J; bases not matched to a gene: 6. CDR3 nucleotide sequence: TGTGCCTGGAGTCGGGGACTAGGGAACTACGAGCAGTACTTC. It translates to CAWSRGLGNYEQYF.

V gene TRBV28 combines with J gene TRBJ2-7; weak D call: TRBD2 (6 bases). The V end lost 8 bases, the J end lost 4 bases, and 12 bases lay between the germline ends. The CDR3 extends over 12 amino acids. CDR1 is MDHEN and CDR2 is SYDVKM in the germline V gene. The CDR3 protein is CASGGSKYEQYF. CDR3 sequence (DNA): TGTGCCAGCGGGGGGTCAAAGTACGAGCAGTACTTC.

There are a few counts of this clone. The rearrangement links TRBV6-5 to TRBJ2-5; no clear D gene. The CDR3 runs 16 residues. Trimming cost V 0 bases and J 2 bases, with 13 bases left between them. Looked up from germline, CDR1 is MNHEY and CDR2 is SVGAGI. This chain's CDR3 is CASSYSVASSQETQYF. CDR3 nucleotide sequence: TGTGCCAGCAGTTACTCCGTAGCCAGCTCACAAGAGACCCAGTACTTC.

The CDR3 sequence: CASSAEGGSQPQHF. Written as DNA, the CDR3 is TGTGCCAGCAGTGCAGAAGGGGGCAGTCAGCCCCAGCATTTT. The V call is TRBV2, the J call TRBJ1-5, with 7 bases aligning to TRBD1. V gave up 4 bases and J gave up 6 bases; unmatched junction bases: 6. CDR3 length equals 14 residues. The germline gives CDR1 SNHLY, CDR2 FYNNEI.

This clone was recorded a few times. The chain couples TRBV4-3 to TRBJ2-1; D gene uncertain. Germline V lookup: CDR1 LGHNA, CDR2 YSLEER. There are 16 residues in the CDR3. Trimming removed 0 bases at V and 0 bases at J, with 9 bases between. The CDR3 loop is CASSQDVLGSYNEQFF. The DNA for the CDR3 is TGCGCCAGCAGCCAAGATGTACTCGGCTCCTACAATGAGCAGTTCTTC.

In this sample, this clone turned up a few times. This sequence joins TRBV7-9 and TRBJ2-6; TRBD1 agrees at 7 bases. CDR1 is SEHNR, CDR2 FQNEAQ, per germline (reference sequence). CDR3 length: 18 residues. J gave up 0 bases and V 5 bases, and 10 bases lay outside the gene matches. CDR3 region: CASSPRQGDYSGANVLTF. The CDR3 bases are TGTGCCAGCAGCCCGCGACAGGGAGACTACTCTGGGGCCAACGTCCTGACTTTC.